The next 25 T cell receptor beta chains were all read from a single sample in a study of cytomegalovirus exposure and HLA in healthy donors. PCR primers comprised 60 Vbeta and 13 Jbeta primers. The method was immunoSEQ multiplex PCR; TCRdb's version includes in-frame clones alone and lacks a portion of them. The repertoire includes about 300,000 clones, 86% of them detected once, and around 4% sits in the top ten. Sequencing was performed on PBMCs. The receptors stem from a middle-aged man in good health and CMV-seropositive.

The J gene is TRBJ2-5, the V gene TRBV7-9; perhaps TRBD1 as D (5 bases). The CDR3 is 13 residues long. V lost 3 bases, J lost 1 base, and 6 bases lay in between. In germline, CDR1 is SEHNR, CDR2 FQNEAQ (reference sequence). The chain's CDR3 is CASSFRGQETQYF. The DNA of the CDR3 is TGTGCCAGCAGCTTTAGGGGCCAAGAGACCCAGTACTTC. Combining the CDR3 with reference TRBV7-9 and TRBJ2-5 gives the whole variable domain DTGVSQNPRHKITKRGQNVTFRCDPISEHNRLYWYRQTLGQGPEFLTYFQNEAQLEKSRLLSDRFSAERPKGSFSTLEIQRTEQGDSAMYLCASSFRGQETQYFGPGTRLLVL.

The chain joins TRBV29-1 to TRBJ2-3; D may be TRBD2 (5 bases). This CDR3 has 14 amino acids. The ends were cut back, 1 base at V and 0 bases at J, with 8 bases in the middle. The germline V gene encodes CDR1 SQVTM and CDR2 ANQGSEA. The CDR3 region has the DNA TGCAGCGTTGAAGGGCCGGGAAGCACAGATACGCAGTATTTT. Its translation is CSVEGPGSTDTQYF.

This chain connects TRBV7-2 to TRBJ2-1, with 12 bases lining up with TRBD2. After removal of 1 base from V and 8 bases from J, the junction contained 6 bases not matched to a gene. Germline V gene data show CDR1 as SGHTA and CDR2 as FQGNSA. This CDR3 comprises 16 residues. The chain's CDR3 is CASSLGPTSGSHEQFF. The CDR3 region has the DNA TGTGCCAGCAGCTTAGGGCCGACTAGCGGGAGCCATGAGCAGTTCTTC.

V is TRBV27 and J is TRBJ2-7; TRBD1 matches at 8 bases. J was trimmed by 2 bases and V by 6 bases; bases with no gene match: 6. The CDR3 is 14 amino acids. In germline, CDR1 is MNHEY, CDR2 SMNVEV (reference sequence). CDR3 amino acids: CASRTGEAPYEQYF. As DNA, the CDR3 is TGTGCCAGCAGGACAGGGGAGGCCCCCTACGAGCAGTACTTC.

The count of this clone is one. This chain joins TRBV30 and TRBJ1-1; no reliable D call. The CDR3 has 14 amino acids. Trimming removed 0 bases at V and 3 bases at J, with 11 bases between. Germline V CDR1 and CDR2: GTSNPN, SVGIG (reference sequence). The CDR3 nucleotides are TGTGCCTGGAGTGTAGAACTAGGTGACACTGAAGCTTTCTTT. The encoded protein is CAWSVELGDTEAFF. Complete variable domain (other parts from reference TRBV30 and TRBJ1-1): SQTIHQWPATLVQPVGSPLSLECTVEGTSNPNLYWYRQAAGRGLQLLFYSVGIGQISSEVPQNLSASRPQDRQFILSSKKLLLSDSGFYLCAWSVELGDTEAFFGQGTRLTVV.

The rearrangement links TRBV28 to TRBJ1-3; TRBD1 agrees at 7 bases. Looked up from germline, CDR1 is MDHEN and CDR2 is SYDVKM. After removal of 2 bases from V and 2 bases from J, the junction contained 15 bases not matched to a gene. The CDR3 is made up of 19 amino acids. CDR3 nucleotide sequence: TGTGCCAGCAGTTTAGTTGCCTGGTCTGGGCAGGGGGCTGGAAACACCATATATTTT. Its translation is CASSLVAWSGQGAGNTIYF. Variable domain in full (rest from reference TRBV28 and TRBJ1-3): DVKVTQSSRYLVKRTGEKVFLECVQDMDHENMFWYRQDPGLGLRLIYFSYDVKMKEKGDIPEGYSVSREKKERFSLILESASTNQTSMYLCASSLVAWSGQGAGNTIYFGEGSWLTVV.

The chain combines TRBV4-2 with TRBJ2-5, with 8 positions matching TRBD1. This CDR3 is 16 amino acids long. With V trimmed by 3 bases and J by 4 bases, 10 bases remained unmatched. Germline-derived CDR1 and CDR2 are LGHNA and YNFKEQ. The CDR3 bases are TGTGCCAGCAGCCAGGCCGGACAGGGAGTGTCAGAGACCCAGTACTTC. Protein sequence: CASSQAGQGVSETQYF.

The chain employs TRBV9 and TRBJ1-1; TRBD1 aligns across 7 bases. Germline CDR1 reads SGDLS; CDR2 reads YYNGEE. This CDR3 is 16 amino acids long. The V segment lost 4 bases and the J segment 1 base; nucleotides outside the gene matches: 10. CDR3 in amino acids: CASSSRPGTENTEAFF. The CDR3 nucleotides read TGTGCCAGCAGCTCCCGACCCGGGACAGAGAACACTGAAGCTTTCTTT. Based on the CDR3 plus reference TRBV9 and TRBJ1-1, the full variable domain is DSGVTQTPKHLITATGQRVTLRCSPRSGDLSVYWYQQSLDQGLQFLIQYYNGEERAKGNILERFSAQQFPDLHSELNLSSLELGDSALYFCASSSRPGTENTEAFFGQGTRLTVV.

The chain combines TRBV19 with TRBJ2-7; possibly TRBD2 for D (5 bases). CDR3 length: 14 residues. Germline CDR1 LNHDA, CDR2 SQIVND (reference sequence). V dropped 4 bases and J dropped 0 bases, with 10 bases sitting between them. CDR3 residues: CASSRGYSSYEQYF. The DNA of the CDR3 is TGTGCCAGTAGTAGAGGGTATAGCTCCTACGAGCAGTACTTC.

V gene TRBV5-1 combines with J gene TRBJ2-1, with TRBD2 matching 16 bases. CDR3 size: 18 residues. With 4 bases clipped from V and 4 bases from J, the junction kept 8 bases outside the gene matches. Germline assignment: CDR1 SGHRS and CDR2 YFSETQ. CDR3 DNA sequence: TGCGCCAGCAGCCCGGGACTAGCGGGAGGGCCGGGGTACAATGAGCAGTTCTTC. Its protein is CASSPGLAGGPGYNEQFF.

The V gene is TRBV5-6, the J gene TRBJ1-2; D call uncertain. V lost 5 bases to trimming and J lost 6 bases, with 20 bases between them. The CDR3 consists of 15 residues. From germline, CDR1 is SGHDT and CDR2 YYEEEE. In nucleotides, the CDR3 is TGTGCCAGCAGTGCCCCCGTTCCGCGGGTTAATGGCTACACCTTC. Protein product: CASSAPVPRVNGYTF.

The rearrangement joins TRBV7-9 to TRBJ2-1; no clear D gene. The V end was cut by 2 bases, the J end by 10 bases, with 6 bases between. The germline gives CDR1 SEHNR, CDR2 FQNEAQ (reference sequence). This CDR3 comprises 11 residues. The CDR3 here is CASSLYWEQFF. Here the CDR3 DNA reads TGTGCCAGCAGCTTATACTGGGAGCAGTTCTTC.

The chain has TRBV9 and TRBJ2-3; TRBD1 aligns across 7 bases. The germline gives CDR1 SGDLS, CDR2 YYNGEE. This CDR3 spans 15 amino acids. J gave up 0 bases and V 3 bases, and 4 bases lay outside the gene matches. CDR3 sequence reads: CASSAGTVSTDTQYF. The CDR3 DNA reads TGTGCCAGCAGCGCGGGGACAGTTAGCACAGATACGCAGTATTTT.

V is TRBV29-1 and J is TRBJ1-1; D ambiguous. Germline CDR1 reads SQVTM; CDR2 reads ANQGSEA. There are 10 residues in the CDR3. Trimming removed 5 bases from V and 2 bases from J, with 3 bases in between. The CDR3 DNA reads as TGCAGCGTTTCTAACACTGAAGCTTTCTTT. Its translation is CSVSNTEAFF.

This clone has only a few counts. The J gene is TRBJ1-4, the V gene TRBV4-2; D gene uncertain. The CDR3 runs to 15 residues. Germline-derived CDR1 and CDR2 are LGHNA and YNFKEQ. Trimming took off 3 bases at V and 4 bases at J, with 12 bases between the two ends. CDR3 nucleotide sequence: TGTGCCAGCAGCCATCGGAGGGATTATAATGAAAAACTGTTTTTT. It is translated as CASSHRRDYNEKLFF.

This clone showed up just a few times. The chain has TRBV14 and TRBJ1-1; D uncertain. The germline V and J ends were trimmed by 4 bases and 10 bases, with 19 bases remaining between them. This CDR3 has 14 amino acids. Germline CDR1 SGHDN, CDR2 FVKESK. CDR3 sequence: CASSPYLARAVAFF. The CDR3 DNA is TGTGCCAGCAGCCCTTATCTCGCCCGAGCCGTAGCTTTCTTT.

This chain connects TRBV6-1 to TRBJ2-4; the match to TRBD1 covers 7 bases. Germline values: CDR1 MNHNS, CDR2 SASEGT. The V segment lost 0 bases and the J segment 4 bases; nucleotides outside the gene matches: 3. CDR3 length: 15 amino acids. The CDR3 is CASSEAKTGKNIQYF. The CDR3 DNA follows: TGTGCCAGCAGTGAAGCTAAGACAGGGAAAAACATTCAGTACTTC.

The J gene is TRBJ2-7, the V gene TRBV6-1; 8 bases agree with TRBD1. The germline CDR1 and CDR2 sequences are MNHNS and SASEGT. The length of the CDR3 is 15 residues. The V and J ends lost 5 bases and 2 bases, in that order; junction bases with no gene match: 8. CDR3 loop: CASSFGQGAPYEQYF. DNA of the CDR3: TGTGCCAGCAGTTTTGGACAGGGAGCTCCCTACGAGCAGTACTTC.

This chain links TRBV5-6 with TRBJ2-1; possible D gene TRBD2, 5 bases. This CDR3 region has 15 residues. Germline V CDR1 and CDR2: SGHDT, YYEEEE. Trimming removed 1 base from V and 6 bases from J, with 14 bases in between. The CDR3 DNA follows: TGTGCCAGCAGCTTGATCCTGACGGGAACCAATGAGCAGTTCTTC. Its translation: CASSLILTGTNEQFF.

The chain carries TRBV9 and TRBJ1-1; perhaps TRBD1 as D (6 bases). The CDR3 totals 16 residues. V dropped 4 bases and J dropped 0 bases, with 16 bases sitting between them. The V gene's germline CDR1 is SGDLS and CDR2 YYNGEE. CDR3 amino acids: CASSPRGAGVNTEAFF. CDR3 DNA sequence: TGTGCCAGCAGCCCACGGGGGGCAGGAGTGAACACTGAAGCTTTCTTT. The whole variable domain, filled in from reference TRBV9 and TRBJ1-1, reads DSGVTQTPKHLITATGQRVTLRCSPRSGDLSVYWYQQSLDQGLQFLIQYYNGEERAKGNILERFSAQQFPDLHSELNLSSLELGDSALYFCASSPRGAGVNTEAFFGQGTRLTVV.

V usage is TRBV2 and J usage is TRBJ2-5; 7 bases line up with TRBD1. The CDR3 contains 14 residues. Trimming took 3 bases from V and 4 from J; bases not matched to a gene: 5. Per germline, CDR1 SNHLY and CDR2 FYNNEI. The CDR3 spells CASSEIPGGETQYF. The CDR3 bases are TGTGCCAGCAGTGAGATTCCAGGGGGAGAGACCCAGTACTTC. Full variable domain (missing parts from reference TRBV2 and TRBJ2-5): EPEVTQTPSHQVTQMGQEVILRCVPISNHLYFYWYRQILGQKVEFLVSFYNNEISEKSEIFDDQFSVERPDGSNFTLKIRSTKLEDSAMYFCASSEIPGGETQYFGPGTRLLVL.

The genes are TRBV18 and TRBJ2-5, with 7 bases that match TRBD1. Germline lookup yields CDR1 KGHSH and CDR2 LQKENI. V was clipped by 0 bases and J by 5 bases; unmatched bases: 6. The CDR3 runs 15 residues. Here the CDR3 reads CASSPPGGVGETQYF. The DNA of the CDR3 is TGTGCCAGCTCACCACCAGGGGGCGTAGGTGAGACCCAGTACTTC.

The chain is built from TRBV6-6 and TRBJ2-5, with a weak D call TRBD1 (6 bases). The germline gives CDR1 MNHNY, CDR2 SVGAGI (reference sequence). The CDR3 runs 15 residues. Deletions cut 3 bases from V and 2 bases from J, with 13 bases between. CDR3 sequence: CASSYPTGIQETQYF. The CDR3 coding sequence is TGTGCCAGCAGTTATCCTACAGGGATTCAAGAGACCCAGTACTTC.

The CDR3 region has the DNA TGTGCCAGCAGCTTCGACCAGGGGGTAGAGACCCAGTACTTC. The encoded protein is CASSFDQGVETQYF. The J gene is TRBJ2-5, the V gene TRBV7-6; TRBD1 aligns across 7 bases. After removal of 3 bases from V and 4 bases from J, the junction contained 5 bases not matched to a gene. The CDR3 length is 14 residues. Germline lookup yields CDR1 SGHVS and CDR2 FNYEAQ.

The V gene is TRBV11-2, the J gene TRBJ2-3; 10 bases are shared with TRBD2. The J segment lost 0 bases and the V segment lost 9 bases, leaving 12 bases of the junction unmatched. The CDR3 sequence is 17 residues long. Germline CDR1 and CDR2: SGHAT and FQNNGV. The CDR3 nucleotides are TGTGCCAGTCAAAACGGGCTAGCGGGAGTAAGCACAGATACGCAGTATTTT. Translation gives CASQNGLAGVSTDTQYF.